The TCR beta chain under discussion was sequenced for a study of T-cell reconstitution after alpha-beta-depleted transplantation in children. Findings and limits, study-wide: Certain patients had high TCRbeta diversity at day 60, and it came from recipient T cells and thymic progenitors that survived. Reportedly, only several hundred clones from non-depleted graft cells drove alpha-beta T-cell counts at about two months. T-cell counts and diversity at one year post-transplant came mainly from newly produced T cells.

Ten or more counts support this clonotype. Antigen unknown. During its preparation, the TCRbeta library received unique molecular identifiers. TCRdb reprocessed the PCR reads with MiXCR, giving one entry per CDR3 protein. The data contain nearly 20,000 distinct CDR3 sequences, 10% to 15% of them singletons. Losses at the gene ends were 6 bases for V and 6 bases for J; bases not matched to a gene: 7. The germline gives CDR1 DFQATT, CDR2 SNEGSKA (reference sequence). This CDR3 comprises 14 residues. The source material was PBMCs, mostly from graft donor cells, sampled 60 days after TCRalphabeta/CD19-depleted stem cell transplant. The TCR originated in a female patient aged 2-15 years who had a stem cell transplant for congenital amegakaryocytic thrombocytopenia, so the T cells may come from the graft donor. The rearrangement links TRBV20-1 to TRBJ2-7; the match to TRBD2 covers 14 bases. CDR3 bases: TGCAGTGCAACACCGGGACTAGCGGGAGCCGAGCAGTACTTC. Translation gives CSATPGLAGAEQYF.